One sample yielded the 25 T cell receptor beta chains listed below, sequenced in a study of response to subunit inactivated influenza vaccine (dated by TCRdb to between 2017 and 2018). Library prep was done by RT-PCR. Sequencer: Illumina HiSeq 2500. The public sequencing data were trimmed at Q25 with fastp and processed into clonotypes with MiXCR by TCRdb, which kept only in-frame beta chains. Rows are unified per CDR3 protein, each entry keeping the most common DNA and genes. The sample has roughly 700,000 distinct CDR3 sequences on record, about 14% of them singletons. Around 7% of the sample lies in the top ten. This material consisted of PBMCs from blood, taken approximately 15 days before vaccination. The receptor source for this set is a man in his fifties or sixties who received an inactivated influenza vaccine. Donor details come from another sample of the same person, matched by shared clones.

The J gene is TRBJ2-7, the V gene TRBV20-1; D may correspond to TRBD1 or TRBD2 (5 bases each). Per germline, CDR1 DFQATT and CDR2 SNEGSKA (reference sequence). The ends were cut back, 6 bases at V and 4 bases at J, with 19 bases in the middle. CDR3 length: 14 amino acids. CDR3 DNA: TGCAGTGCGGACCCGGGACGGCTAATTTACGAGCAGTACTTC. It translates to CSADPGRLIYEQYF.

The rearrangement uses TRBV6-4 and TRBJ2-7; 7 positions match TRBD1. Germline loops: CDR1 MRHNA, CDR2 SNTAGT. The V gene end was trimmed by 3 bases and the J gene end by 3 bases; junction bases not matched to a gene: 8. This CDR3 has 15 residues. The DNA for the CDR3 is TGTGCCAGCAGTGAACCCGGGACAGAGAACTACGAGCAGTACTTC. Protein: CASSEPGTENYEQYF.

The chain employs TRBV6-2 or TRBV6-3 and TRBJ1-5; D is unclear. Germline V gene sequence: CDR1 MNHEY, CDR2 SVGEGT. V was shortened by 0 bases and J by 6 bases, with 9 bases between the two germline ends. The CDR3 is 14 residues long. CDR3 DNA sequence: TGTGCCAGCAGTTACTCGGGCGGGCCTCAGCCCCAGCATTTT. This codes for CASSYSGGPQPQHF.

This clonotype was recorded a few times. The chain combines TRBV6-5 with TRBJ2-1; D gene unclear. Germline V gene sequence: CDR1 MNHEY, CDR2 SVGAGI. The CDR3 contains 11 residues. The ends were cut back, 7 bases at V and 9 bases at J, with 10 bases in the middle. The CDR3 here is CASMGSGEQFF. In nucleotides, the CDR3 is TGTGCCAGCATGGGATCTGGTGAGCAGTTCTTC.

This clonotype was picked up many times. V gene TRBV6-1 combines with J gene TRBJ2-3; D perhaps matches TRBD1 (6 bases). V was cut by 5 bases and J by 2 bases, with 11 bases left in between. The CDR3 covers 14 residues. Germline values: CDR1 MNHNS, CDR2 SASEGT. The CDR3 DNA reads as TGTGCCAGCAGTCCCCAGGGGTTCACAGATACGCAGTATTTT. The encoded protein is CASSPQGFTDTQYF.

This clonotype was found a few times. The CDR3 protein is CASYETGGIDEQYF. CDR3 nucleotide sequence: TGCGCCAGCTACGAAACAGGGGGTATAGACGAGCAGTACTTC. The chain carries TRBV5-1 and TRBJ2-7; the match to TRBD1 covers 8 bases. Germline V gives CDR1 SGHRS, CDR2 YFSETQ. V was pared by 7 bases and J by 5 bases, with 11 bases of the junction left unmatched. This CDR3 is 14 amino acids long.

This clonotype was seen only a few times. The rearrangement uses TRBV4-2 and TRBJ2-1, with 11 bases that match TRBD2. With 1 base clipped from V and 2 bases from J, the junction kept 4 bases outside the gene matches. Germline V gene lookup returns CDR1 LGHNA and CDR2 YNFKEQ. CDR3 length equals 17 residues. CDR3 protein: CASSQVLAGGPYNEQFF. CDR3 DNA: TGTGCCAGCAGCCAAGTGCTAGCGGGGGGCCCCTACAATGAGCAGTTCTTC.

The V gene is TRBV4-2, the J gene TRBJ1-4; no clear D gene. Per germline, CDR1 LGHNA and CDR2 YNFKEQ. The CDR3 is made up of 15 amino acids. Between the trimmed V and J ends, which lost 5 bases and 4 bases, there was a span of 14 bases. CDR3 coding DNA: TGTGCCAGCAGCACCCAGTTCGCCGGTAATGAAAAACTGTTTTTT. Translating gives CASSTQFAGNEKLFF.

This CDR3 reads CSALKSISYGYTF. CDR3 coding DNA: TGCAGTGCTTTAAAGTCCATAAGCTATGGCTACACCTTC. The rearrangement joins TRBV20-1 to TRBJ1-2; D unclear. This CDR3 region has 13 residues. Germline V gene data show CDR1 as DFQATT and CDR2 as SNEGSKA (reference sequence). Trimming pared 5 bases from V and 4 bases from J, leaving 14 bases between.

This clonotype was recorded a few times. CDR3 loop: CASSRTSLRGGWEATEAFF. CDR3 coding DNA: TGTGCCAGCAGCCGAACCAGCCTCAGGGGGGGCTGGGAAGCAACTGAAGCTTTCTTT. The chain carries TRBV11-1 and TRBJ1-1, with 7 bases that match TRBD1. The V gene's germline CDR1 is SGHAT and CDR2 FQDESV (reference sequence). V trimming: 5 bases; J trimming: 5 bases; junction bases outside the gene matches: 23. This CDR3 is 19 amino acids long.

This clonotype was picked up a small number of times. V gene TRBV15 combines with J gene TRBJ1-6, with D tentatively TRBD1 (5 bases). Per germline, CDR1 LNHNV and CDR2 YYDKDF (reference sequence). The CDR3 spans 15 residues. Trimming took off 0 bases at V and 6 bases at J, with 9 bases between the two ends. The CDR3 nucleotides read TGTGCCACCAGCAGAGACAAGGGGCGTAATTCACCCCTCCACTTT. Its translation: CATSRDKGRNSPLHF.

This clonotype came up a few times. For the CDR3, the DNA is TGTGCCAGCTCACAGCGAGGACAGTGGTATGGCTACACCTTC. It yields the protein CASSQRGQWYGYTF. The chain has TRBV18 and TRBJ1-2, with D possibly matching TRBD1 (6 bases). Germline V lookup: CDR1 KGHSH, CDR2 LQKENI. V shed 4 bases and J shed 5 bases, with 14 bases lying between them. This CDR3 region has 14 residues.

This clonotype was observed a few times. DNA for the CDR3: TGTGCCACCAGTGCCGTGGACAGGGGAGGGGAAAATGAGCAGTTCTTC. This translates into CATSAVDRGGENEQFF. The genes are TRBV24-1 and TRBJ2-1; 9 bases match TRBD1. Germline V gives CDR1 KGHDR, CDR2 SFDVKD. The J segment lost 7 bases and the V segment lost 5 bases, leaving 11 bases of the junction unmatched. CDR3 length: 16 residues.

The rearrangement uses TRBV20-1 and TRBJ2-5, with 10 bases that match TRBD2. V trimming: 4 bases; J trimming: 1 base; junction bases outside the gene matches: 6. CDR3 length equals 15 residues. Germline CDR1 and CDR2: DFQATT and SNEGSKA (reference sequence). DNA for the CDR3: TGCAGTGCTAACCCGGCTAGCGGGGGCCAAGAGACCCAGTACTTC. Its protein is CSANPASGGQETQYF.

This clonotype came up a few times. The chain is built from TRBV29-1 and TRBJ1-1, with D uncertain. This CDR3 spans 13 amino acids. In germline, CDR1 is SQVTM, CDR2 ANQGSEA. V shed 7 bases and J shed 4 bases, with 16 bases lying between them. The CDR3 sequence: CSGRLPSGTEAFF. The CDR3 nucleotides read TGCAGCGGAAGACTCCCTAGCGGCACTGAAGCTTTCTTT.

This rearrangement joins TRBV12-3 or TRBV12-4 to TRBJ1-6; TRBD1 is a possible D gene (5 bases). CDR3 length: 14 residues. Trimming cost V 6 bases and J 4 bases, with 10 bases left between them. In nucleotides, the CDR3 is TGTGCCAGCAGCCCGGGGGTTTATAATTCACCCCTCCACTTT. It translates to CASSPGVYNSPLHF.

This clonotype showed up just a few times. The chain has TRBV4-3 and TRBJ2-4; D not resolved. V was trimmed by 2 bases and J by 7 bases, leaving 15 bases between them. The germline V gene encodes CDR1 LGHNA and CDR2 YSLEER. CDR3 length: 15 amino acids. The CDR3 here is CASSQSRPGWNIQYF. The CDR3 DNA reads TGCGCCAGCAGCCAATCACGGCCCGGGTGGAACATTCAGTACTTC.

This clonotype was observed at least ten times. The chain uses TRBV5-1 and TRBJ1-2; 7 bases are a match to TRBD1. In germline, CDR1 is SGHRS, CDR2 YFSETQ. The trim removed 1 base at V and 2 bases at J, leaving 8 bases unmatched. The CDR3 has 16 amino acids. In nucleotides, the CDR3 is TGCGCCAGCAGCTTGTTTGGCGTACAGGGGAACTATGGCTACACCTTC. Translated, it gives CASSLFGVQGNYGYTF.

The chain uses TRBV7-2 and TRBJ2-7; D is ambiguous. V lost 1 base to trimming and J lost 2 bases, with 9 bases between them. CDR3 size: 14 residues. The germline CDR1 and CDR2 sequences are SGHTA and FQGNSA. Written as DNA, the CDR3 is TGTGCCAGCAGCTTAGGACGGGCCGCCTACGAGCAGTACTTC. Translation: CASSLGRAAYEQYF.

This clonotype has more than one count but fewer than ten. The genes are TRBV27 and TRBJ2-7, with 7 bases aligning to TRBD1. The germline V gene encodes CDR1 MNHEY and CDR2 SMNVEV (reference sequence). The length of the CDR3 is 15 residues. Trimming removed 5 bases from V and 2 bases from J; junction bases left unmatched: 9. The DNA for the CDR3 is TGTGCCAGCAGTGCGTCCCGGGACAGAGCCTACGAGCAGTACTTC. This translates into CASSASRDRAYEQYF.

This clonotype was counted a few times. The chain combines TRBV6-6 with TRBJ1-1, with 9 bases lining up with TRBD1. CDR3 size: 13 residues. Trimming cost V 5 bases and J 11 bases; bases outside gene matches: 9. CDR1 is MNHNY, CDR2 SVGAGI, per germline (reference sequence). The chain's CDR3 is CASSETGGFSAFF. CDR3 DNA sequence: TGTGCCAGCAGTGAGACAGGGGGTTTTTCGGCTTTCTTT.

This chain uses TRBV20-1 with TRBJ2-1, with 7 bases aligning to TRBD2. Trimming cost V 3 bases and J 5 bases; bases outside gene matches: 7. The CDR3 loop spans 14 amino acids. Germline CDR1 and CDR2: DFQATT and SNEGSKA (reference sequence). The chain's CDR3 is CSASLREIHNEQFF. The CDR3 coding sequence is TGCAGTGCTAGTTTGCGGGAGATTCACAATGAGCAGTTCTTC.

This clonotype was recorded at least ten times. V is TRBV6-1 and J is TRBJ2-7, with 10 bases lining up with TRBD1. The CDR3 runs to 16 residues. Trimming cost V 5 bases and J 4 bases; bases outside gene matches: 11. Germline V lookup: CDR1 MNHNS, CDR2 SASEGT. CDR3 coding DNA: TGTGCCAGCAGTCCCTCCGGGACAGGGGTTCCATACGAGCAGTACTTC. Its protein product is CASSPSGTGVPYEQYF.

V and J are TRBV10-3 and TRBJ2-1, with D possibly called TRBD1 or TRBD2 (7 bases each). This CDR3 region has 15 residues. V lost 5 bases to trimming and J lost 3 bases, with 14 bases between them. Germline CDR1 is ENHRY and CDR2 is SYGVKD. CDR3 region: CAISQGGANYNEQFF. As DNA, the CDR3 is TGTGCCATCAGTCAGGGGGGGGCCAACTACAATGAGCAGTTCTTC.

This clonotype has just a few counts. V is TRBV18 and J is TRBJ2-2; weak D call: TRBD1 (6 bases). This CDR3 spans 15 amino acids. The germline V and J ends were trimmed by 7 bases and 0 bases, with 12 bases remaining between them. The V gene's germline CDR1 is KGHSH and CDR2 LQKENI. As DNA, the CDR3 is TGTGCCAGCTTATCCGGGACAACGAACACCGGGGAGCTGTTTTTT. Its translation is CASLSGTTNTGELFF.